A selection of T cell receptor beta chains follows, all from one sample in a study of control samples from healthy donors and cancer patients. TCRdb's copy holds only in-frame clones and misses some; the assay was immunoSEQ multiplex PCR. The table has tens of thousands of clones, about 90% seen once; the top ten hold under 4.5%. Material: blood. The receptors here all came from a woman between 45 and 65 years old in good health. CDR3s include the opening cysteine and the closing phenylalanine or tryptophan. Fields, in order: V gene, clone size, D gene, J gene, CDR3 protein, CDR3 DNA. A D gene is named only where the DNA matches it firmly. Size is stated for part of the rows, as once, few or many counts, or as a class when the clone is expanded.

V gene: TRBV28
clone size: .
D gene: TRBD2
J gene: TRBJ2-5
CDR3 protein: CASSLWRGLAGEGGRTKETQYF
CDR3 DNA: TGTGCCAGCAGTTTATGGAGGGGACTAGCGGGAGAGGGGGGAAGGACAAAAGAGACCCAGTACTTC

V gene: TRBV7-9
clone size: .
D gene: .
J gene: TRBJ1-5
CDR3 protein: CASSFGIDNQPQHF
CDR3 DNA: TGTGCCAGCAGCTTCGGAATAGACAATCAGCCCCAGCATTTT

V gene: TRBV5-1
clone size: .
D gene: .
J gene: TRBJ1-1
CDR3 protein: CASSFTPGHPRNEAFF
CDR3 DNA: TGCGCCAGCAGCTTCACGCCGGGACACCCACGCAATGAAGCTTTCTTT

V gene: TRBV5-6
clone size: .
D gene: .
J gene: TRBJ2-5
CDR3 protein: CASSLVTQETQYF
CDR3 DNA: TGTGCCAGCAGCTTGGTCACCCAAGAGACCCAGTACTTC

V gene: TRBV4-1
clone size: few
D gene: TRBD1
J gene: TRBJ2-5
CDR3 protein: CASSQTNRGQETQYF
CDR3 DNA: TGCGCCAGCAGCCAGACTAACAGGGGGCAGGAGACCCAGTACTTC

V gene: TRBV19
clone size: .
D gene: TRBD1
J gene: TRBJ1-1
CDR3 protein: CASRKTKKGTVHTEAFF
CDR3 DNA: TGTGCCAGTAGGAAGACCAAGAAAGGGACAGTACACACTGAAGCTTTCTTT

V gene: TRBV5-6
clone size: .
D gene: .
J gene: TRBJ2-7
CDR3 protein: CASSLALGPDEQYF
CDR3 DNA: TGTGCCAGCAGCTTGGCCCTGGGACCTGACGAGCAGTACTTC

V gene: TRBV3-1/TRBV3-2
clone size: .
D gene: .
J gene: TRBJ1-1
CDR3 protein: CASSQGAMRAFF
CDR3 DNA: TGTGCCAGCAGCCAAGGGGCCATGAGGGCTTTCTTT

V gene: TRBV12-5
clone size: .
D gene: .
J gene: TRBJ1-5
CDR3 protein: CASGLVGSGRGQPQHF
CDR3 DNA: TGTGCTAGTGGTTTGGTAGGATCAGGACGTGGTCAGCCCCAGCATTTT

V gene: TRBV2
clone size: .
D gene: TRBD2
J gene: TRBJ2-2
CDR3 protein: CASSVGPSGSGELFF
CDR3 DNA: TGTGCCAGCAGTGTTGGGCCTAGCGGGAGCGGGGAGCTGTTTTTT

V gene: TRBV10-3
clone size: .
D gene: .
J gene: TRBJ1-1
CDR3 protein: CAISELGEAFF
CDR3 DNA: TGTGCCATCAGTGAGCTCGGTGAAGCTTTCTTT

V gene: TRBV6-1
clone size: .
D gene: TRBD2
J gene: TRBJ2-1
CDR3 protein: CAGAGTSSYNEQFF
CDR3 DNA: TGTGCCGGTGCCGGGACTAGCTCCTACAATGAGCAGTTCTTC

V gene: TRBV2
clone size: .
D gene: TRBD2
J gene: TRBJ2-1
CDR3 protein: CASSTSSGTYNEQFF
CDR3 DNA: TGTGCCAGCAGTACTTCTAGCGGGACCTACAATGAGCAGTTCTTC

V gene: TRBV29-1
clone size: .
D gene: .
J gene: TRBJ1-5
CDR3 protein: CSATDSNQPQHF
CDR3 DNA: TGCAGCGCAACAGATAGCAATCAGCCCCAGCATTTT

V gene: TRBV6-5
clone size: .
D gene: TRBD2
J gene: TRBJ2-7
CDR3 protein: CASSTYGLAHYEQYF
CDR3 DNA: TGTGCCAGCAGTACCTATGGACTAGCGCACTACGAGCAGTACTTC

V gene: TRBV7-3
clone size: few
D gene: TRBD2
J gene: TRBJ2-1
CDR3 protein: CASSSSGRVTGGEQFF
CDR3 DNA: TGTGCCAGCAGCTCTAGCGGGAGGGTAACGGGCGGTGAGCAGTTCTTC

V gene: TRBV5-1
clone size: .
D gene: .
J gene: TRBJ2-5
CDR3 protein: CASSPYSRQETQYF
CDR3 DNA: TGCGCCAGCAGCCCCTACTCCAGGCAAGAGACCCAGTACTTC

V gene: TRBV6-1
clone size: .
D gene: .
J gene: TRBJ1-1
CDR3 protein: CASSEVSLGAFF
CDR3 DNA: TGTGCCAGCAGTGAAGTCTCATTGGGAGCTTTCTTT

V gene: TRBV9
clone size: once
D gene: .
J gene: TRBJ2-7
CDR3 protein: CASSVDISYEQYF
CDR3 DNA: TGTGCCAGCAGCGTAGATATCTCCTACGAGCAGTACTTC

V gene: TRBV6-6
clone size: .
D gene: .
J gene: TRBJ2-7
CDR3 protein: CASSKAGDGSYEQYF
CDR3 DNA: TGTGCCAGCAGTAAAGCAGGGGACGGCTCCTACGAGCAGTACTTC

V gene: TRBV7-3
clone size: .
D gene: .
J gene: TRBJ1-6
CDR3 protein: CASSLKQGEGSPLHF
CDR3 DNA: TGTGCCAGCAGCTTAAAACAGGGTGAAGGATCACCCCTCCACTTT

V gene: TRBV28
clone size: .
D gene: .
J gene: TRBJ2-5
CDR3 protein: CASRPKIRIQETQYF
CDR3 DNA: TGTGCCAGCAGGCCCAAAATACGGATACAAGAGACCCAGTACTTC

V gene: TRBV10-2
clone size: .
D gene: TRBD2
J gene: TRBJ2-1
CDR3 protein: CASSEYRREGRNEQFF
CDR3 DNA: TGCGCCAGCAGTGAGTATCGGCGGGAGGGCCGGAATGAGCAGTTCTTC

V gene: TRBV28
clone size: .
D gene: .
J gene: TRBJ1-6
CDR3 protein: CASSRSSYNSPLHF
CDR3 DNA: TGTGCCAGCAGTCGGAGCTCCTATAATTCACCCCTCCACTTT

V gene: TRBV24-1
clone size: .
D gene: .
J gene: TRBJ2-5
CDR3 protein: CATSGEGTLQETQYF
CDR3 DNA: TGTGCCACCAGTGGGGAAGGGACTCTCCAAGAGACCCAGTACTTC

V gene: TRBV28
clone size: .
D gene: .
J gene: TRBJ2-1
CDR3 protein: CASSQGYNEQFF
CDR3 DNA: TGTGCCAGCAGTCAGGGATACAATGAGCAGTTCTTC

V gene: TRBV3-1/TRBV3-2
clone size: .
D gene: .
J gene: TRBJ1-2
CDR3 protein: CASSHQHLNYGYTF
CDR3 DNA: TGTGCCAGCAGCCATCAACACCTTAACTATGGCTACACCTTC

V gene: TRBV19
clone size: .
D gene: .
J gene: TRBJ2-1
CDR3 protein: CASSPLPTRFLYNEQFF
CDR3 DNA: TGTGCCAGTAGTCCTCTTCCCACTAGATTCCTATACAATGAGCAGTTCTTC

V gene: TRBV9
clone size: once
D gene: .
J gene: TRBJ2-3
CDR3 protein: CASSVGASPSTDTQYF
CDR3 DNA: TGTGCCAGCAGCGTAGGGGCTAGCCCTAGCACAGATACGCAGTATTTT

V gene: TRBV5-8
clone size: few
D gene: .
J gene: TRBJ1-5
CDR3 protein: CASSLGFNSNQPQHF
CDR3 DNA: TGTGCCAGCAGCTTGGGTTTCAATAGCAATCAGCCCCAGCATTTT

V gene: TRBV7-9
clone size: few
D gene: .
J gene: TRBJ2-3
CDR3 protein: CASSLGLTTDTQYF
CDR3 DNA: TGTGCCAGCAGCTTAGGTCTAACCACAGATACGCAGTATTTT

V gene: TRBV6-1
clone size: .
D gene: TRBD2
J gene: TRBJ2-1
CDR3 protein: CASSEWGRAYNEQFF
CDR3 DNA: TGTGCCAGCAGTGAATGGGGGAGGGCCTACAATGAGCAGTTCTTC

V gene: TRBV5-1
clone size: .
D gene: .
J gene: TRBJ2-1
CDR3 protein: CASSLAGSGYNEQFF
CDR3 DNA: TGCGCCAGCAGCTTGGCCGGGAGTGGGTACAATGAGCAGTTCTTC

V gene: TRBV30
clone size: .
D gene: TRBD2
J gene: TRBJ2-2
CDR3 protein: CAWSDGTTYQPGELFF
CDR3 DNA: TGTGCCTGGAGTGACGGGACTACCTACCAACCCGGGGAGCTGTTTTTT

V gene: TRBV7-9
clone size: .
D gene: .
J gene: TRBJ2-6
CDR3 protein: CASSLKGQVFLGANVLTF
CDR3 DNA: TGTGCCAGCAGCTTGAAAGGGCAGGTTTTTCTGGGGGCCAACGTCCTGACTTTC

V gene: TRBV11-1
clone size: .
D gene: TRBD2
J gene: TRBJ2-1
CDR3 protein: CASSPGLAGANEQFF
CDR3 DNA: TGTGCCAGCAGCCCAGGACTAGCGGGAGCGAATGAGCAGTTCTTC

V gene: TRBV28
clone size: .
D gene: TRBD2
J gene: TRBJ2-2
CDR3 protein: CASSLSGSFPGELFF
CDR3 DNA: TGTGCCAGCAGTTTAAGCGGGAGCTTCCCCGGGGAGCTGTTTTTT

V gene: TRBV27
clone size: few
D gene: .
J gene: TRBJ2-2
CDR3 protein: CAQKQYTGELFF
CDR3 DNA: TGTGCCCAAAAACAGTACACCGGGGAGCTGTTTTTT

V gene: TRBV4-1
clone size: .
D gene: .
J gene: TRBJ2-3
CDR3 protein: CASSQGFGTSTDTQYF
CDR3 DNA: TGCGCCAGCAGCCAAGGATTCGGGACTAGCACAGATACGCAGTATTTT

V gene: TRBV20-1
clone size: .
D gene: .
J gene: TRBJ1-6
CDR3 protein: CSASGRVVSYNSPLHF
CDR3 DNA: TGCAGTGCTAGTGGCAGGGTCGTATCCTATAATTCACCCCTCCACTTT

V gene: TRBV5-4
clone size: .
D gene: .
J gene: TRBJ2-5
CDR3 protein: CASSGLQETQYF
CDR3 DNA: TGTGCCAGCAGCGGGCTACAAGAGACCCAGTACTTC

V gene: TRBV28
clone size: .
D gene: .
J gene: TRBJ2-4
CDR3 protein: CASNLSSGKAKNIQYF
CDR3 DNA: TGTGCCAGCAACCTCTCGTCTGGCAAAGCCAAAAACATTCAGTACTTC

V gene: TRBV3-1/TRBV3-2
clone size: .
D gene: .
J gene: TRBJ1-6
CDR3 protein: CASSQVRGGYNSPLHF
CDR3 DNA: TGTGCCAGCAGCCAAGTTCGGGGAGGCTATAATTCACCCCTCCACTTT

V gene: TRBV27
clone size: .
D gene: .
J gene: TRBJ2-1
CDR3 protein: CASSFGTNNEQFF
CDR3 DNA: TGTGCCAGCAGTTTTGGGACGAACAATGAGCAGTTCTTC

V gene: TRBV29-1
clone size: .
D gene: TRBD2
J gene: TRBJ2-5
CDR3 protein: CSVDPTSGIQETQYF
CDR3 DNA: TGCAGCGTTGATCCGACTAGCGGGATCCAAGAGACCCAGTACTTC

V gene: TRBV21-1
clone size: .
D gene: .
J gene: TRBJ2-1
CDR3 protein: CASSKVNLGNEQFF
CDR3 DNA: TGTGCCAGCAGCAAAGTAAATTTGGGGAATGAGCAGTTCTTC

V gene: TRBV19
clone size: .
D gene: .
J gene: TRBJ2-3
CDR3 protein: CASSIGARADTQYF
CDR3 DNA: TGTGCCAGTAGTATCGGGGCGAGGGCAGATACGCAGTATTTT

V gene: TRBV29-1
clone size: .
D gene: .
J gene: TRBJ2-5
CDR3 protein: CSVVWGLETQYF
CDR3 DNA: TGCAGCGTTGTATGGGGGTTGGAGACCCAGTACTTC

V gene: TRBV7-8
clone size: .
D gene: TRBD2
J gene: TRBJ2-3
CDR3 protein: CASSFTTSSDTQYF
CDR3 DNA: TGTGCCAGCAGCTTTACGACTAGCAGCGATACGCAGTATTTT

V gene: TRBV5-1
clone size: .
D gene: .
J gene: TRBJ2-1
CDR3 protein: CASSSGARNEQFF
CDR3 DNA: TGCGCCAGCAGCTCGGGAGCGAGAAATGAGCAGTTCTTC

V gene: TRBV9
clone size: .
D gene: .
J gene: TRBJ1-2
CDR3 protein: CASSASRDNYGYTF
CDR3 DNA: TGTGCCAGCAGCGCCTCCAGGGATAACTATGGCTACACCTTC

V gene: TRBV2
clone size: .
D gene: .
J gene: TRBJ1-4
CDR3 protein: CASRRTWVGNEKLFF
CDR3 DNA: TGTGCCAGCAGGAGGACTTGGGTCGGTAATGAAAAACTGTTTTTT

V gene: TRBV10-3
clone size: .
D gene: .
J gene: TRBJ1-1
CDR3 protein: CAISQGDTEAFF
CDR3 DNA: TGTGCCATCAGTCAGGGAGACACTGAAGCTTTCTTT